The rows below give T cell receptor beta chains drawn from one sample of a study of patients and donors after allogeneic stem cell transplantation. TCRdb reprocessed the RT-PCR reads with MiXCR, giving one entry per CDR3 protein. The table records roughly 940,000 distinct CDR3 sequences, approximately 18% of them present only once. Sequenced sample: blood, either unsorted or a sorted T cell fraction (not recorded which). These receptor sequences come from a human donor who was either an allogeneic HSCT recipient or a stem cell or donor lymphocyte infusion donor (not recorded which). It is not recorded whose cells these are; they may come from a transplant donor. Both conserved end residues are part of each CDR3. D genes are given only for firm matches. Only some rows state a clone size, as once, few, many or a class for expanded clones.

abundance	v_gene	j_gene	d_gene	CDR3aa	CDR3nt
few	TRBV7-3	TRBJ1-2	-	CASSLFANYGYTF	TGTGCCAGCAGCTTATTCGCTAACTATGGCTACACCTTC
few	TRBV5-4	TRBJ2-7	-	CASSLAADSAYEQYF	TGTGCCAGCAGCTTGGCGGCGGATTCAGCCTACGAGCAGTACTTC
-	TRBV6-2/TRBV6-3	TRBJ2-1	TRBD1	CASSYRGQDEQFF	TGTGCCAGCAGTTACAGGGGGCAGGATGAGCAGTTCTTC
many	TRBV12-3/TRBV12-4	TRBJ2-7	-	CASSSELGGYEQYF	TGTGCCAGCAGTTCCGAGCTCGGAGGTTACGAGCAGTACTTC
-	TRBV4-1	TRBJ1-5	-	CASSQDRGSGGNQPQHF	TGCGCCAGCAGCCAAGATCGGGGGTCCGGGGGCAATCAGCCCCAGCATTTT
few	TRBV12-3/TRBV12-4	TRBJ2-1	-	CASSPRREQFF	TGTGCCAGCAGTCCCCGTCGTGAGCAGTTCTTC
few	TRBV5-5	TRBJ1-2	-	CASSLGVGFYGYTF	TGTGCCAGCAGCTTGGGAGTAGGGTTCTATGGCTACACCTTC
-	TRBV3-1	TRBJ2-7	-	CASSPEAGIPYF	TGTGCCAGCAGCCCCGAAGCAGGCATCCCGTACTTC
few	TRBV9	TRBJ2-4	-	CASSHRRGGQLAKNIQYF	TGTGCCAGCAGCCACCGGAGGGGGGGACAGTTAGCCAAAAACATTCAGTACTTC
-	TRBV7-2	TRBJ2-7	-	CASSYGLGTTYEQYF	TGTGCCAGCAGCTACGGGTTGGGGACAACCTACGAGCAGTACTTC
many	TRBV12-3/TRBV12-4	TRBJ2-1	-	CASTLGAEQFF	TGTGCCAGCACCTTGGGCGCCGAGCAGTTCTTC
-	TRBV30	TRBJ2-1	-	CAWSVLIEQFF	TGTGCCTGGAGTGTATTGATAGAGCAGTTCTTC
few	TRBV5-1	TRBJ1-2	-	CASEREGYGYTF	TGCGCCAGCGAGCGGGAGGGCTATGGCTACACCTTC
-	TRBV7-9	TRBJ2-3	-	CASRPTGTINNTQYF	TGTGCCAGCAGACCGACAGGAACCATTAATAATACGCAGTATTTT
few	TRBV12-3/TRBV12-4	TRBJ1-1	-	CASSLLRVNTEAFF	TGTGCCAGCAGTCTTCTCAGGGTAAACACTGAAGCTTTCTTT
few	TRBV12-3/TRBV12-4	TRBJ2-2	-	CASTGGVWAGELFF	TGTGCCAGCACAGGGGGGGTGTGGGCCGGGGAGCTGTTTTTT
few	TRBV27	TRBJ1-5	-	CASSLFYPSEGIRSQPQHF	TGTGCCAGCAGTTTATTTTATCCCAGTGAGGGGATAAGAAGTCAGCCCCAGCATTTT
-	TRBV28	TRBJ2-7	TRBD1	CASSLLLKRDSSYEQYF	TGTGCCAGCAGTTTATTACTGAAACGGGACAGCTCCTACGAGCAGTACTTC
-	TRBV5-6	TRBJ1-1	-	CASSLVWGSAAFF	TGTGCCAGCAGCTTGGTATGGGGGTCAGCGGCTTTCTTT
many	TRBV5-1	TRBJ2-2	-	CASSLVTLNTGELFF	TGCGCCAGCAGCTTGGTGACCCTTAACACCGGGGAGCTGTTTTTT
-	TRBV29-1	TRBJ1-2	TRBD1	CSVEDQGTGNYGYTF	TGCAGCGTTGAAGATCAGGGGACAGGGAACTATGGCTACACCTTC
once	TRBV4-1	TRBJ1-2	-	CASSQDWDPYGYTF	TGCGCCAGCAGCCAAGATTGGGACCCCTATGGCTACACCTTC
-	TRBV7-3	TRBJ1-1	TRBD1	CASSLLNTGTGVTQYTEAFF	TGTGCCAGCAGCTTATTAAATACCGGGACAGGGGTAACTCAGTACACTGAAGCTTTCTTT
-	TRBV6-1	TRBJ2-3	TRBD2	CASSEYSNGLAGTTDTQYF	TGTGCCAGCAGTGAATACTCCAATGGACTAGCGGGGACAACAGATACGCAGTATTTT
-	TRBV5-6	TRBJ2-3	-	CATKSGFSTDTQYF	TGTGCCACCAAGAGCGGGTTCAGCACAGATACGCAGTATTTT
-	TRBV5-1	TRBJ2-3	-	CASRPGRITDTQYF	TGCGCCAGCCGTCCGGGACGGATCACAGATACGCAGTATTTT
many	TRBV12-3/TRBV12-4	TRBJ2-7	TRBD2	CASSPTSGGPYEQYF	TGTGCCAGCAGTCCGACTAGCGGGGGGCCCTACGAGCAGTACTTC